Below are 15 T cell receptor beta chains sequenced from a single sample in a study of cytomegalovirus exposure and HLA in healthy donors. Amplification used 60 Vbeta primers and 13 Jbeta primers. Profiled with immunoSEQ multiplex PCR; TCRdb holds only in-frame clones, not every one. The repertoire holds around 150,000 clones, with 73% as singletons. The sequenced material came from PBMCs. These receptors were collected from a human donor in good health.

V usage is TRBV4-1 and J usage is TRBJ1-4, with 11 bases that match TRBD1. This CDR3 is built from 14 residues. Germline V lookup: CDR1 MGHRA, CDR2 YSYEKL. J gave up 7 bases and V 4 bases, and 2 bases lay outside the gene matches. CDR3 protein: CASSRGQGAEKLFF. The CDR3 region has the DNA TGCGCCAGCAGCCGTGGACAGGGGGCTGAAAAACTGTTTTTT.

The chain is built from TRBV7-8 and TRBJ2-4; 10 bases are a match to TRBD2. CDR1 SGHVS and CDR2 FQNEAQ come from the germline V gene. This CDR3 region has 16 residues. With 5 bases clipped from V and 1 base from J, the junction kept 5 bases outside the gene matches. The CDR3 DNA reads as TGTGCCAGCAGCGTAAGCGGGGGGGCCGCCAAAAACATTCAGTACTTC. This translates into CASSVSGGAAKNIQYF.

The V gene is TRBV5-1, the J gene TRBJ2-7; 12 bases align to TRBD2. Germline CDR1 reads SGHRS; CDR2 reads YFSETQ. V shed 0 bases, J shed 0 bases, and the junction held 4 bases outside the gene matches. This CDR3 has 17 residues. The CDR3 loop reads CASSLGTSGVSSYEQYF. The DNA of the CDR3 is TGCGCCAGCAGCTTGGGGACTAGCGGGGTGTCCTCCTACGAGCAGTACTTC.

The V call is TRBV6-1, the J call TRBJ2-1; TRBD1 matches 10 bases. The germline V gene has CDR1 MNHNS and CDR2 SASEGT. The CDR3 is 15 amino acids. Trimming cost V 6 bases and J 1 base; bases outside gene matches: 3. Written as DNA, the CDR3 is TGTGCCAGCAGCAGGGACAGGGGTTCCTACAATGAGCAGTTCTTC. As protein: CASSRDRGSYNEQFF.

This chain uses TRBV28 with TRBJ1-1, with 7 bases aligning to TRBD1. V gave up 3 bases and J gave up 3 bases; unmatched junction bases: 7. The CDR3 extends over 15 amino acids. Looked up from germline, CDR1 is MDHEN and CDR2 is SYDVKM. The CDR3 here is CASSLIGRGYTEAFF. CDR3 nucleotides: TGTGCCAGCAGTTTGATTGGCAGGGGGTACACTGAAGCTTTCTTT.

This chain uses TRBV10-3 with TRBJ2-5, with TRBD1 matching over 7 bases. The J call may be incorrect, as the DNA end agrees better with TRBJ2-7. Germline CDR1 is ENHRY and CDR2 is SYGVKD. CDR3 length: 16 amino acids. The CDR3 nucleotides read TGTGCCACCCGCTCCTCGATCCGGGACAGCAGATACGAGCAGTACTTC. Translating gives CATRSSIRDSRYEQYF.

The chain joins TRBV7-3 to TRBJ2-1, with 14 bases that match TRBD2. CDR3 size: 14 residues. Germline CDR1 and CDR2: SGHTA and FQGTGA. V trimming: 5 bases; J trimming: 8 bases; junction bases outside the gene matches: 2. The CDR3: CASSAGLAGDEQFF. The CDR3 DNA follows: TGTGCCAGCAGCGCGGGACTAGCGGGAGATGAGCAGTTCTTC. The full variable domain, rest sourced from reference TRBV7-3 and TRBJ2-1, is GAGVSQTPSNKVTEKGKYVELRCDPISGHTALYWYRQSLGQGPEFLIYFQGTGAADDSGLPNDRFFAVRPEGSVSTLKIQRTERGDSAVYLCASSAGLAGDEQFFGPGTRLTVL.

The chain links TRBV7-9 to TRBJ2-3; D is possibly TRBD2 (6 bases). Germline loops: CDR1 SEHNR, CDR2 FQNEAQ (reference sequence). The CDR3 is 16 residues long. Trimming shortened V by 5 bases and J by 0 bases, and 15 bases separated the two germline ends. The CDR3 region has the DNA TGTGCCAGCAGCCCTGGGACTCTAAGTAGCACAGATACGCAGTATTTT. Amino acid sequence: CASSPGTLSSTDTQYF.

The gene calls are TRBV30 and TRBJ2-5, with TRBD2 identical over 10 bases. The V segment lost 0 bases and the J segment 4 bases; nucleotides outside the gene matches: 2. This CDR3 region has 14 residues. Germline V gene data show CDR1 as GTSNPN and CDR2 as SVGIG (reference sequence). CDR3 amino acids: CAWSVSGRGETQYF. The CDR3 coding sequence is TGTGCCTGGAGTGTAAGCGGGAGGGGAGAGACCCAGTACTTC.

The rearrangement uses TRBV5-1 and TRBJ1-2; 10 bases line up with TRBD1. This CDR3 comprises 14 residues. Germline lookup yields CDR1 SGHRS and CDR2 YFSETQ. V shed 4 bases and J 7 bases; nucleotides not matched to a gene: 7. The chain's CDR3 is CASSPGGDRGGYTF. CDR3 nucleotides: TGCGCCAGCAGCCCCGGAGGGGACAGGGGTGGCTACACCTTC.

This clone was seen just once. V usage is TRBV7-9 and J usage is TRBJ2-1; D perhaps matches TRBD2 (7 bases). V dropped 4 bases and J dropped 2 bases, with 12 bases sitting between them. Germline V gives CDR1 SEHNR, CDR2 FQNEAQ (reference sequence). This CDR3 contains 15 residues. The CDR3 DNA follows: TGTGCCAGCAGCTCCGCCGGGGGGCCCTACAATGAGCAGTTCTTC. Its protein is CASSSAGGPYNEQFF.

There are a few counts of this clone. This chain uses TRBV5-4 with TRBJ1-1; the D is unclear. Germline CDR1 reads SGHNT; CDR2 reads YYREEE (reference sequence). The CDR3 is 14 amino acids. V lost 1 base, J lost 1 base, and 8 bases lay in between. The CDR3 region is CASSLTRSNTEAFF. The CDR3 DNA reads TGTGCCAGCAGCTTGACAAGATCGAACACTGAAGCTTTCTTT.

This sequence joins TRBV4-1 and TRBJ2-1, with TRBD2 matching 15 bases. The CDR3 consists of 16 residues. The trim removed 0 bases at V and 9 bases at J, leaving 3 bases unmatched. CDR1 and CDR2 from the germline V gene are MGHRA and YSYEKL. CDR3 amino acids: CASSQEGTSGRFEQFF. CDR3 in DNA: TGCGCCAGCAGCCAAGAAGGGACTAGCGGGAGGTTTGAGCAGTTCTTC.

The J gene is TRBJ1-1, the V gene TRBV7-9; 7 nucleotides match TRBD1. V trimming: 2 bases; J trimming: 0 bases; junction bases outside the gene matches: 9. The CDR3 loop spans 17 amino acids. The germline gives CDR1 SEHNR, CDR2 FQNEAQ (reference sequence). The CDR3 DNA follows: TGTGCCAGCAGCTTACCCCGACAGGGTTTAGTGAACACTGAAGCTTTCTTT. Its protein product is CASSLPRQGLVNTEAFF.

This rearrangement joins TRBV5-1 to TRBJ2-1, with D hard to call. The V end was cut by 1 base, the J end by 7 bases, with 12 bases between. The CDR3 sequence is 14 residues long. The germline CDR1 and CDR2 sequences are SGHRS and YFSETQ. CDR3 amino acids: CASSLNQVQNEQFF. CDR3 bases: TGCGCCAGCAGCTTGAATCAGGTCCAAAATGAGCAGTTCTTC.